This T cell receptor beta chain was observed in a study of blood T cell repertoires in COVID-19. On the study more broadly: The origin of the acute and convalescent COVID-19 samples was the United States, Italy and Spain. The analysed material was cDNA or gDNA that came from T cells, B-cell-depleted T cells, or PBMCs.

Authors' processing steps: Estimated nucleated cell counts came from reference gene primer amplification. Data came from immunoSEQ multiplex PCR; TCRdb stores just in-frame clones and leaves some out. The V and J calls and clone size were taken over from that table, and D and trimming were inferred from the DNA. The sample records a few hundred thousand clones, approximately 80% being singletons. In germline, CDR1 is LGHDT, CDR2 YNNKEL (reference sequence). V trimming: 3 bases; J trimming: 7 bases; junction bases outside the gene matches: 4. The length of the CDR3 is 15 residues. The chain recombines TRBV3-1 (or the pseudogene TRBV3-2) with TRBJ1-6; 9 positions agree with TRBD1. Sequenced material: peripheral blood. The clonotype originates from a woman in her forties or fifties with acute or convalescent COVID-19. The CDR3 bases are TGTGCCAGCAGCCAGGGGACAGGGCTAAATTCACCCCTCCACTTT. Protein sequence: CASSQGTGLNSPLHF.